The T cell receptor beta chain under discussion was sequenced for a study of siplizumab effects on memory and regulatory T cells. Whole-study findings and limits: Mappable alloreactive CD4+ clones were on average around 69% Treg-derived with siplizumab, around 25% in controls.

In the case of this clone: The target antigen is unknown.

The J segment lost 4 bases and the V segment lost 6 bases, leaving 9 bases of the junction unmatched. CDR3 length: 15 residues. CDR1 and CDR2 from the germline V gene are MGHDK and SYGVNS. Sequencing was performed with immunoSEQ multiplex PCR; in TCRdb, only in-frame clones are kept and a portion is missing. The repertoire has roughly 100,000 clones, 90% to 95% of them found once; the top ten carry around 1.1%. The TCR comes from a human donor in good health. The chain recombines TRBV25-1 with TRBJ2-7; 10 positions match TRBD1. The material sequenced was CD4+ T cells sorted from blood. CDR3 bases: TGTGCCAGCAGAGAGTCCGGGACAGGGGCATACGAGCAGTACTTC. Translated, it gives CASRESGTGAYEQYF.